This T cell receptor beta chain was observed in a study of blood T cell repertoires in COVID-19. Study information: T cells, B-cell-depleted T cells, or PBMCs supplied cDNA or gDNA.

In the authors' workflow: How many nucleated cells were present was estimated from reference gene primer amplification. Profiled with immunoSEQ multiplex PCR; TCRdb holds only in-frame clones, not every one. V and J calls and clone size are as listed in that table; D and trimming were resolved from the DNA. Of under 500,000 clones listed, over 75% were seen once; the top ten hold 0.95% to 1.3%. Germline CDR1 is SNHLY and CDR2 is FYNNEI. The CDR3 loop spans 13 amino acids. V was clipped by 5 bases and J by 4 bases, with 8 bases between them. The participants were between about 18 and 90 years old and came from roughly 25 US areas. Two negative PCRs, clearance, or symptom resolution had been documented for recovered Cohort 3 donors.

This sequence was found in a man aged 25 to 40 who had recovered from COVID-19. Material for sequencing was PBMCs or T cells enriched from blood (not recorded which). This chain joins TRBV2 and TRBJ2-2; the D is unclear. The CDR3 sequence: CASSYGSTGELFF. In nucleotides, the CDR3 is TGTGCCAGCAGTTACGGGTCCACCGGGGAGCTGTTTTTT.